This TCR beta chain was observed in a study of shared clonotypes between healthy human individuals. Overall study findings and caveats: Non-shared clonotypes displayed generation probabilities falling below those of clonotypes present in all four donors.

As concerns this clone: Its antigen is still unknown.

The ends were cut back, 1 base at V and 6 bases at J, with 17 bases in the middle. This CDR3 comprises 16 residues. The germline CDR1 and CDR2 sequences are SGHKS and YYEKEE (reference sequence). Libraries were prepared by immunoSEQ multiplex PCR; TCRdb keeps only in-frame clonotypes and omits some of them. Of around 88,000 clones listed, 67% are singletons. The source material was memory CD8+ T cells sorted from blood. The subset is: CD45RO+ cells pooled with CCR7-negative TemRA cells. The chain joins TRBV5-5 to TRBJ2-1; the D gene is possibly TRBD1 (6 bases). The sequence was collected from a man aged 30-40 years in good health. Written as DNA, the CDR3 is TGTGCCAGCAGCTTGTCCTGGACAGACAAATTCAATGAGCAGTTCTTC. This codes for CASSLSWTDKFNEQFF.